This entry is about one T cell receptor beta chain. Antigen specificity is unknown. The data originate from a study of T cells after yellow fever vaccination. In the study overall: Preparation used SMART-Seq v4 Ultra Low Input for the low-cell-number fractions.

As TCR cDNA was made by 5'RACE template switching, a universal primer site and UMIs were added. TCRdb used MiXCR to reprocess the 5' RACE reads, holding one entry per CDR3 protein. This table has approximately 300,000 distinct CDR3 sequences, about an eighth appearing once. Trimming took 0 bases from V and 6 from J, leaving 12 bases between them. From germline, CDR1 is LGHNA and CDR2 YSLEER. CDR3 length: 15 residues. Study-level results: From the bulk population, abundant clonotypes could contaminate and appear within FACS-sorted repertoires.

This chain links TRBV4-3 with TRBJ2-1, with D uncertain. The sample consisted of CD4+ T cells sorted from PBMCs, taken 45 days after the yellow fever booster vaccination. This TCR was sampled from a man between 25 and 39 years old who received the YFV17D yellow fever vaccine. CDR3 residues: CASSQDQGTPNEQFF. Here the CDR3 DNA reads TGCGCCAGCAGCCAAGATCAAGGTACCCCCAATGAGCAGTTCTTC.